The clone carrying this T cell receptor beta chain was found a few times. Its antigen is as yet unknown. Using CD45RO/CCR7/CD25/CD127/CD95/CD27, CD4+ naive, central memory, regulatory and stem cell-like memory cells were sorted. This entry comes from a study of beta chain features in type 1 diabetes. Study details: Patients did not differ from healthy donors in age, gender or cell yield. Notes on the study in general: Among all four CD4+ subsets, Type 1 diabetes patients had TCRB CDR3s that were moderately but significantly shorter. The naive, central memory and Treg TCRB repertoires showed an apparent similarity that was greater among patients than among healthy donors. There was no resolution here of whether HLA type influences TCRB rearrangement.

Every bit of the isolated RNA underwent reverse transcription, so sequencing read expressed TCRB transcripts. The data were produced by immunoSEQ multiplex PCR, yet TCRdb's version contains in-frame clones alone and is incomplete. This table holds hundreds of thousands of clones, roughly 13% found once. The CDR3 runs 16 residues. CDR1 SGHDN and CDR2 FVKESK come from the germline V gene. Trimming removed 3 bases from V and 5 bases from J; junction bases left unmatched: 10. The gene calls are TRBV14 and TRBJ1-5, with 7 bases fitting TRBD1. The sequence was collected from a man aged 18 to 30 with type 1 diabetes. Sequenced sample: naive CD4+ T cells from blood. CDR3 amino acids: CASSQRYSGGDQPQHF. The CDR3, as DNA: TGTGCCAGCAGCCAGCGGTATTCAGGGGGGGATCAGCCCCAGCATTTT.